The clone carrying this TCR beta chain was picked up a small number of times. CDR3 length equals 13 residues. The germline gives CDR1 SGHRS, CDR2 YFSETQ. V lost 2 bases, J lost 6 bases, and 3 bases stayed unmatched. Seattle patients were enrolled during active infection and followed longitudinally. This sample stems from a study of blood T cell repertoires in COVID-19. Looking at the study overall: Sites across the United States, Italy and Spain contributed samples from acute and convalescent COVID-19. Sample material is recorded as cDNA or gDNA derived from T cells, B-cell-depleted T cells, or PBMCs.

Under the authors' procedure: Nucleated cell counts were estimated from reference gene primer amplification. Generated by immunoSEQ multiplex PCR, the TCRdb table keeps only in-frame clones and is missing some. V, J and clone size were drawn from that table, and D and trimming were deduced from the DNA. The table has fewer than 300,000 clones, 65% to 90% seen once. The chain carries TRBV5-1 and TRBJ1-2, with 8 bases that match TRBD1. The sequenced sample consisted of peripheral blood. The origin of this receptor is a man aged 45 to 65 with COVID-19, enrolled during active disease. For the CDR3, the DNA is TGCGCCAGCAGCTTTATGACAGGGGATGGCTACACCTTC. Translating gives CASSFMTGDGYTF.